The source of this T cell receptor beta chain is a study of T cell clones after liver transplantation (dated by TCRdb to the late 2010s). The study in broad terms: ITN030ST, the source of the samples, was a randomized trial that attempted immunosuppression withdrawal within 2 years of liver transplantation. Donor-reactive T cell clones were identified using TCRbeta sequencing after a pre-transplant mixed lymphocyte reaction and were then followed in post-transplant blood. As an antigen-independent comparator for the donor-reactive sequences, third party-reactive TCRbeta sequences from pre-transplant MLRs were identified as well. Three of the eight recipients were HCV-positive; the others were transplanted for non-autoimmune, non-viral indications. The subjects received no induction therapy and were kept on standard immunosuppression until randomization at 12-24 months post-transplant. Tolerance was defined as complete immunosuppression withdrawal for at least one year with no rise in liver enzymes beyond twice the upper limit of normal. Blood samples were collected pre-transplant, then pre-randomization ahead of withdrawal, and finally post-randomization once withdrawal had either been completed or failed. Of the 8 liver transplant recipients making up the studied cohort, 3 were classified as tolerant and 5 as non-tolerant. What the authors observed across the whole study: Because allograft tissue specimens were not available, migration of donor-reactive T cells into the graft, rather than deletion, may have occurred. In a couple of subjects, low numbers of available donor cells limited the measurable donor-reactive repertoire. Donor-reactive sequences declined more than third party-reactive ones, suggesting partial antigen-specific deletion unrelated to withdrawal success. When repertoire turnover was taken into account, detection of donor-reactive sequences was significantly reduced in 7 of 8 subjects for CD4 and in 8 of 8 subjects for CD8. The conclusions were preliminary, being limited by small, heterogeneous patient numbers and by non-standardized post-transplant time points. A significant post-transplant decrease in circulating donor-reactive CD4 TCRbeta sequences was observed in most of the 8 subjects, irrespective of tolerance or HCV status.

On this clone: This receptor's antigen is unknown. No base quality information exists; no much larger clone differs at one position.

Thawed unstimulated PBMCs were stained for CD3, CD4 and CD8 and FACS-sorted into CD3+CD4+ and CD3+CD8+ populations. Randomization to immunosuppression withdrawal applied to every one of the 8 studied subjects. The Qiagen DNeasy Blood and Tissue Kit was used to isolate genomic DNA. Using immunoSEQ, frozen genomic DNA was subjected to high-throughput TCRbeta CDR3 sequencing, a process that included PCR amplification, mapping, bias correction and internal controls. The paper's data handling went like this. Productive rearrangements were retained, and unique TCRbeta sequences were defined by the CDR3 nucleotide sequence together with the V and J gene. A sequence counted as donor-reactive only if the sequence showed at least 5-fold expansion in CFSE-low cells compared with unstimulated pre-transplant cells and had a frequency of at least 0.01%. Per-subject minimum frequency thresholds, based on the lowest-template unstimulated sample, ensured at least 90% detection power. Jensen-Shannon divergence between the top 1000 TCRbeta sequences post-transplant and pre-transplant was used to measure repertoire turnover. Changes in detection of donor-reactive sequences were tested with two-sided Fisher's exact tests. The table was pulled from immuneACCESS by TCRdb, which kept in-frame rearrangements only. Such tables lose some clones; where checked, under half of the loss comes from unresolved V genes, and the rest has no known cause. V, J and clone size reflect that table, while D and trimming were determined from the DNA. The sample table contains 50,000 to 60,000 clones; only one count was recorded for roughly 70% of them. About a tenth of the sample lies in the top ten.

Here the sequenced sample was CD4+ T cells from blood, taken at the 22-month timepoint. The TCR sequence derives from a human patient who received a liver transplant. Donor T cells from the graft may be present among the T cells after a transplant.

The CDR3 is CASSPADRSRGPQHF. The DNA sequence is TGTGCCAGCAGTCCAGCCGACAGGTCCAGAGGGCCCCAGCATTTT. Here the chain combines TRBV6-5 and TRBJ1-5; possibly the D gene is TRBD1, per 6 matching bases. The CDR3 runs 15 amino acids, cysteine and phenylalanine included. Only the CDR3 region is kept as DNA, spanning 45 bases read in frame from base 1. CDR1 and CDR2 are drawn from the germline V gene: MNHEY, SVGAGI. Trimming takes 5 bases from V and 9 bases from J, and the germline ends sit 20 bases apart.